This TCR beta chain was identified during a study of T cells in Graves' hyperthyroidism and ophthalmopathy (dated by TCRdb to between 2019 and 2020). With regard to the full study: Peripheral blood samples were taken at initial diagnosis, before any treatment was given. Thyroid tissue and blood T-cell repertoires from six Graves' hyperthyroidism patients were also compared in the study. The paper reports TCR Vbeta CDR3 sequencing of approximately 140 peripheral blood samples: over 40 ophthalmopathy, under 80 hyperthyroidism and 17 progressor patients. An independent validation cohort of fewer than 20 hyperthyroidism patients and more than 15 patients who later progressed to ophthalmopathy tested prospective prediction of ophthalmopathy. For training and testing, the 100 or so patients in the discovery cohort were randomly divided in a 7:3 ratio. To identify distinguishing TCR V-J signatures, a discovery cohort of some 100 patients was used, comprising some 45 with Graves' ophthalmopathy and approximately 57 with stable Graves' hyperthyroidism. Following sampling, methimazole starting at 30 mg daily was given to hyperthyroidism patients, and high-dose intravenous methylprednisolone was given to ophthalmopathy patients. On the study overall, not on this receptor specifically: A model built on a 13 V-J signature distinguished ophthalmopathy from stable hyperthyroidism, reaching 85% to 90% sensitivity and 81.08% specificity in cross-validation and 80%/75% in testing. During validation, the model predicted progression to ophthalmopathy a median of approximately 7 months ahead of onset, with roughly 65% sensitivity and less than 85% specificity. Sample size was not statistically predetermined, and blinding of investigators to group allocation was not performed. Most expanded thyroid clonotypes (frequency above 0.001) were also found in blood, which suggests that blood repertoires may mirror thyroid immune responses.

This clonotype was found many times. There is no known antigen for this receptor. Base-call qualities are not available, and no considerably larger clone is one nucleotide away. Amplification of TCR beta CDR3 regions was carried out from RNA transcripts. For the first round of RT-PCR on the TCR CDR3, the HTBI primer set was used together with the Qiagen OneStep RT-PCR kit. Libraries were constructed in a second round of multiplex PCR, after which size selection and purification were carried out. Sequencing of the libraries was done on an Illumina HiSeq2000 using paired-end 100 bp reads. The authors' pipeline ran thus. SOAPnuke was used to process the raw data, with reads discarded if the reads contained adapters or uncalled bases, had a mean Phred below 15, or lacked an exact constant-primer or identifier match. High-quality paired reads were merged using COPE v1.2.5, and each unique nucleotide sequence was defined as a clonotype. MiTCR v1.1 was used to align the clonotypes against IMGT TRBV, TRBD and TRBJ reference segments. The analysis included only V-J combinations with a frequency above 0.0001, which together covered 99.2% of the repertoires. A TCS score was defined as the ratio of F50 (clonal expansion) to E x V (chaos), with BLOSUM62-based TCRdist applied between CDR3 peptides within each V-J. Welch's t-statistics and random forest reduced roughly 540 V-J features to roughly 13, which were used in a naive Bayes classifier (R e1071). TCRdb ran its own pipeline on the public reads, namely fastp trimming at Q25 and MiXCR clone calling, and kept in-frame beta chains. When rows share a CDR3 protein, they turn into one entry using the most common DNA and genes. The V and J calls, along with clone size, are taken from TCRdb and not from the paper's own processing. Across this sample there are 700,000 or so distinct CDR3 sequences, with about a sixth seen only once. The ten biggest clones cover around 8% of the sample.

CDR1 MNHEY and CDR2 SVGEGT are derived from the germline V gene. V is pared back by 5 bases and J by 4 bases, with 15 bases lying between the germline termini. The CDR3 sequence holds 14 residues, the cysteine and phenylalanine included. The CDR3 DNA has 42 bases and is translated from base 1. Stable Graves' hyperthyroidism was defined as no progression to ophthalmopathy during 18 months of follow-up. Hyperthyroidism patients were aged 18 to 65 years and newly diagnosed, with disease duration of less than 2 months. Any patient with an uncontrolled infection, another autoimmune disease, pregnancy or lactation was excluded. Clinical symptoms, serum thyroxine and TRAb, thyroid ultrasound, and orbital computed tomography formed the basis for the diagnoses. Ficoll-Paque density gradient centrifugation was used to isolate PBMCs from about 9 ml of fresh peripheral blood. Trizol reagent was used to extract total RNA, and RNA quality was then checked on an Agilent 2100 Bioanalyzer.

The sequence was obtained from a man between 18 and 29 years old with Graves' hyperthyroidism. Recombination joined TRBV6-2 or TRBV6-3 with TRBJ2-7; the D gene is not confidently resolved. Input material: blood. The CDR3 region: CASSPRNPEYEQYF. The DNA sequence is as follows: TGTGCCAGCAGTCCACGGAACCCAGAATACGAGCAGTACTTC.